A selection of T cell receptor beta chains follows, all from one sample in a study of CD8 T cells in ankylosing spondylitis. TCRdb ran MiXCR on the 5' RACE reads and lists one entry per CDR3 protein. This table has roughly 350,000 distinct CDR3 sequences, approximately 8% appearing once. Sequencing input: blood, either unsorted or a sorted T cell fraction (not recorded which). Every receptor here comes from a male donor with ankylosing spondylitis. The CDR3 runs from the conserved cysteine through the conserved F or W. D genes are given only for firm matches. Where a row states a size, it is once, few, many or the class of an expanded clone; other rows omit it.

size: few; V: TRBV19; J: TRBJ1-1; D: -; length: 16; CDR3: CASSIRGVLMNTEAFF; DNA: TGTGCCAGTAGTATAAGGGGTGTCCTCATGAACACTGAAGCTTTCTTT
size: -; V: TRBV5-1; J: TRBJ1-2; D: -; length: 18; CDR3: CASSLRYQGSAGDYGYTF; DNA: TGCGCCAGCAGCTTGCGGTATCAGGGGAGCGCTGGGGACTATGGCTACACCTTC
size: -; V: TRBV12-3/TRBV12-4; J: TRBJ1-4; D: -; length: 15; CDR3: CASSLAGGMREKLFF; DNA: TGTGCCAGCAGTTTGGCTGGGGGGATGCGGGAAAAACTGTTTTTT
size: few; V: TRBV9; J: TRBJ2-7; D: -; length: 14; CDR3: CASSAGDGHYEQYF; DNA: TGTGCCAGCAGCGCAGGGGACGGTCACTACGAGCAGTACTTC
size: many; V: TRBV12-3/TRBV12-4; J: TRBJ2-2; D: TRBD2; length: 14; CDR3: CASLWGRAGGELFF; DNA: TGTGCCAGCCTCTGGGGGAGGGCCGGCGGGGAGCTGTTTTTT
size: -; V: TRBV12-3/TRBV12-4; J: TRBJ2-3; D: -; length: 15; CDR3: CASLPGGPVTDTQYF; DNA: TGTGCCAGCTTACCCGGGGGGCCGGTAACAGATACGCAGTATTTT
size: -; V: TRBV20-1; J: TRBJ2-6; D: TRBD2; length: 13; CDR3: CSAPISGDPSLTF; DNA: TGCAGTGCCCCGATTAGCGGGGATCCTTCCCTGACTTTC
size: few; V: TRBV20-1; J: TRBJ2-3; D: -; length: 11; CDR3: CSAPRSGTQYF; DNA: TGCAGTGCTCCACGTTCGGGTACGCAGTATTTT
size: -; V: TRBV25-1; J: TRBJ2-5; D: TRBD2; length: 15; CDR3: CASSEASGSEETQYF; DNA: TGTGCCAGCAGTGAAGCTAGCGGGAGTGAAGAGACCCAGTACTTC
size: many; V: TRBV29-1; J: TRBJ2-3; D: -; length: 15; CDR3: CSVGDQVVLEDTQYF; DNA: TGCAGCGTGGGGGACCAGGTTGTGTTGGAAGATACGCAGTATTTT
size: many; V: TRBV5-1; J: TRBJ2-1; D: -; length: 16; CDR3: CASSLERETAYNEQFF; DNA: TGCGCCAGCAGCTTGGAACGGGAGACGGCCTACAATGAGCAGTTCTTC
size: many; V: TRBV5-1; J: TRBJ2-3; D: TRBD2; length: 16; CDR3: CASSLEGLAGSDTQYF; DNA: TGCGCCAGCAGCTTGGAGGGACTAGCGGGCTCAGATACGCAGTATTTT
size: -; V: TRBV7-3; J: TRBJ2-3; D: -; length: 13; CDR3: CASSLRERDTQYF; DNA: TGTGCCAGCAGCCTCCGGGAGCGCGATACGCAGTATTTT
size: few; V: TRBV4-3; J: TRBJ2-3; D: -; length: 15; CDR3: CASSQNRGAAREPYF; DNA: TGCGCCAGCAGCCAAAACCGCGGAGCCGCCAGGGAGCCGTATTTT
size: -; V: TRBV28; J: TRBJ2-3; D: TRBD2; length: 15; CDR3: CASSLSSGSADTQYF; DNA: TGTGCCAGCAGTTTATCTAGCGGGAGTGCAGATACGCAGTATTTT
size: many; V: TRBV14; J: TRBJ1-6; D: -; length: 14; CDR3: CASSQGRENSPLHF; DNA: TGTGCCAGCAGCCAAGGCCGGGAGAATTCACCCCTCCACTTT
size: -; V: TRBV25-1; J: TRBJ2-7; D: -; length: 14; CDR3: CASSELGGLYEQYF; DNA: TGTGCCAGCAGTGAATTGGGGGGGCTTTACGAGCAGTACTTC
size: few; V: TRBV24-1; J: TRBJ1-2; D: -; length: 14; CDR3: CATQPDRPNYGYTF; DNA: TGTGCCACCCAGCCTGATCGACCTAACTATGGCTACACCTTC
size: many; V: TRBV7-9; J: TRBJ1-4; D: TRBD1; length: 14; CDR3: CASSIGGGNEKLFF; DNA: TGTGCCAGCAGCATCGGAGGGGGCAATGAAAAACTGTTTTTT
size: many; V: TRBV5-1; J: TRBJ1-1; D: -; length: 14; CDR3: CASSLETMNTEAFF; DNA: TGCGCCAGCAGCTTGGAGACTATGAACACTGAAGCTTTCTTT
size: few; V: TRBV5-1; J: TRBJ2-5; D: TRBD2; length: 15; CDR3: CASSFIAGEGETQYF; DNA: TGCGCCAGCAGCTTTATAGCGGGAGAGGGGGAGACCCAGTACTTC
size: -; V: TRBV5-1; J: TRBJ2-2; D: -; length: 14; CDR3: CASSPDPGAGELFF; DNA: TGCGCCAGCAGCCCGGACCCCGGGGCCGGGGAGCTGTTTTTT
size: -; V: TRBV20-1; J: TRBJ2-2; D: -; length: 14; CDR3: CSARRHGNTGELFF; DNA: TGCAGTGCCCGAAGACACGGGAACACCGGGGAGCTGTTTTTT
size: few; V: TRBV28; J: TRBJ2-1; D: TRBD1; length: 17; CDR3: CASSFFQGAQTYNEQFF; DNA: TGTGCCAGCAGTTTCTTTCAGGGGGCGCAGACCTACAATGAGCAGTTCTTC
size: few; V: TRBV12-3/TRBV12-4; J: TRBJ2-7; D: -; length: 14; CDR3: CASSPDGSPGEQYF; DNA: TGTGCCAGCAGCCCCGACGGTAGCCCGGGAGAGCAGTACTTC
size: few; V: TRBV20-1; J: TRBJ1-5; D: -; length: 16; CDR3: CSARESTGRSNQPQHF; DNA: TGCAGTGCTAGAGAATCTACAGGGAGGAGCAATCAGCCCCAGCATTTT
size: -; V: TRBV4-2; J: TRBJ1-2; D: -; length: 16; CDR3: CASSQDLGEDNYGYTF; DNA: TGTGCCAGCAGCCAAGATCTGGGGGAGGACAACTATGGCTACACCTTC
size: few; V: TRBV20-1; J: TRBJ2-7; D: -; length: 13; CDR3: CSASKTGTTEQYF; DNA: TGCAGTGCTTCAAAAACAGGGACGACCGAGCAGTACTTC
size: -; V: TRBV4-3; J: TRBJ2-3; D: -; length: 10; CDR3: CAIDTDTQYF; DNA: TGCGCCATCGACACAGATACGCAGTATTTT
size: few; V: TRBV4-1; J: TRBJ2-7; D: -; length: 14; CDR3: CASSLSAAPEEQYF; DNA: TGCGCCAGCAGCCTTAGTGCCGCCCCGGAGGAGCAGTACTTC
size: -; V: TRBV5-1; J: TRBJ2-1; D: TRBD2; length: 17; CDR3: CASSPGTSGAPYNEQFF; DNA: TGCGCCAGCAGCCCCGGGACTAGCGGAGCGCCCTACAATGAGCAGTTCTTC
size: few; V: TRBV7-8; J: TRBJ2-7; D: -; length: 14; CDR3: CASSEARGFNEQYF; DNA: TGTGCCAGCAGCGAGGCCAGGGGCTTCAACGAGCAGTACTTC
size: many; V: TRBV15; J: TRBJ2-3; D: -; length: 15; CDR3: CATSSTGPGADTQYF; DNA: TGTGCCACCAGCAGTACAGGGCCGGGAGCAGATACGCAGTATTTT
size: many; V: TRBV3-1; J: TRBJ1-1; D: -; length: 13; CDR3: CASSQVRGTEAFF; DNA: TGTGCCAGCAGCCAAGTCCGGGGGACTGAAGCTTTCTTT
size: -; V: TRBV12-5; J: TRBJ2-1; D: TRBD2; length: 14; CDR3: CASDPGLAPGEQFF; DNA: TGTGCTAGTGACCCAGGACTAGCCCCCGGGGAGCAGTTCTTC
size: few; V: TRBV7-9; J: TRBJ1-1; D: -; length: 13; CDR3: CASSLLGRDWAFF; DNA: TGTGCCAGCAGCTTATTAGGGAGGGATTGGGCTTTCTTT
size: many; V: TRBV5-1; J: TRBJ2-1; D: TRBD2; length: 15; CDR3: CASSLALAGVVEQFF; DNA: TGCGCCAGCAGCTTGGCACTAGCGGGAGTGGTTGAGCAGTTCTTC
size: -; V: TRBV4-3; J: TRBJ2-1; D: -; length: 14; CDR3: CASSQDRGANEQFF; DNA: TGCGCCAGCAGCCAAGATAGGGGGGCAAATGAGCAGTTCTTC
size: -; V: TRBV3-1; J: TRBJ2-7; D: -; length: 14; CDR3: CASSPDIPYDEQYF; DNA: TGTGCCAGCAGCCCTGACATACCATACGATGAGCAGTACTTC
size: few; V: TRBV6-2/TRBV6-3; J: TRBJ1-5; D: TRBD1; length: 16; CDR3: CASRRTGTGLHQPQHF; DNA: TGTGCCAGCAGACGGACAGGCACGGGGCTCCATCAGCCCCAGCATTTT
size: few; V: TRBV7-9; J: TRBJ2-7; D: -; length: 13; CDR3: CASSPQEYHEQYF; DNA: TGTGCCAGCAGCCCTCAGGAATATCACGAGCAGTACTTC
size: -; V: TRBV15; J: TRBJ2-5; D: -; length: 16; CDR3: CATSRDFTAGRETQYF; DNA: TGTGCCACCAGCAGAGATTTTACAGCCGGCCGGGAGACCCAGTACTTC
size: -; V: TRBV18; J: TRBJ1-1; D: -; length: 16; CDR3: CASSQWEVLDFTEAFF; DNA: TGTGCCAGCTCTCAATGGGAGGTTTTGGATTTCACTGAAGCTTTCTTT
size: -; V: TRBV7-9; J: TRBJ1-1; D: -; length: 14; CDR3: CASNLDRPNTEAFF; DNA: TGTGCCAGCAACCTAGACAGACCGAACACTGAAGCTTTCTTT
size: many; V: TRBV5-1; J: TRBJ1-5; D: TRBD1; length: 13; CDR3: CASSRGQGDRQHF; DNA: TGCGCCAGCAGCCGGGGACAGGGAGACAGACAGCATTTT
size: many; V: TRBV24-1; J: TRBJ2-1; D: TRBD2; length: 17; CDR3: CATAPWREGSSYNEQFF; DNA: TGTGCCACCGCCCCTTGGCGGGAGGGGAGCTCCTACAATGAGCAGTTCTTC
size: few; V: TRBV6-6; J: TRBJ2-5; D: -; length: 13; CDR3: CASSTPFIETQYF; DNA: TGTGCCAGCAGTACTCCCTTTATTGAGACCCAGTACTTC
size: few; V: TRBV7-6; J: TRBJ2-7; D: -; length: 13; CDR3: CASSTGPWGEQYF; DNA: TGTGCCAGCAGCACCGGACCCTGGGGCGAGCAGTACTTC
size: -; V: TRBV5-1; J: TRBJ2-7; D: TRBD1; length: 14; CDR3: CASSEGQGFYEQYF; DNA: TGCGCCAGCAGCGAAGGACAGGGGTTCTACGAGCAGTACTTC
size: many; V: TRBV20-1; J: TRBJ2-1; D: TRBD2; length: 16; CDR3: CSATPGLAGVMDEQFF; DNA: TGCAGTGCTACTCCCGGACTAGCGGGAGTTATGGATGAGCAGTTCTTC
size: many; V: TRBV5-1; J: TRBJ2-1; D: TRBD1; length: 16; CDR3: CASGAVPDRAYNEQFF; DNA: TGCGCCAGCGGCGCTGTCCCGGACAGGGCCTACAATGAGCAGTTCTTC
size: -; V: TRBV24-1; J: TRBJ2-5; D: TRBD2; length: 16; CDR3: CATSDLGLAGEETQYF; DNA: TGTGCCACCAGTGATCTGGGACTAGCGGGAGAAGAGACCCAGTACTTC
size: few; V: TRBV12-3/TRBV12-4; J: TRBJ1-5; D: TRBD1; length: 15; CDR3: CASSFEQGANQPQHF; DNA: TGTGCCAGCAGTTTTGAACAGGGGGCCAATCAGCCCCAGCATTTT
size: -; V: TRBV6-1; J: TRBJ2-7; D: -; length: 15; CDR3: CASRGGAGISYEQYF; DNA: TGTGCCAGCAGAGGTGGGGCGGGTATCTCCTACGAGCAGTACTTC
size: -; V: TRBV4-2; J: TRBJ2-5; D: TRBD2; length: 19; CDR3: CASSPTGTSGRGRQETQYF; DNA: TGTGCCAGCAGCCCCACCGGGACTAGCGGGAGAGGGAGGCAGGAGACCCAGTACTTC
size: many; V: TRBV7-9; J: TRBJ2-3; D: -; length: 14; CDR3: CASSLTSSTDTQYF; DNA: TGTGCCAGCAGCCTGACGAGCAGCACAGATACGCAGTATTTT
size: few; V: TRBV27; J: TRBJ2-7; D: TRBD2; length: 14; CDR3: CASSILAGSYEQYF; DNA: TGTGCCAGCAGTATCCTAGCGGGATCCTACGAGCAGTACTTC
size: few; V: TRBV29-1; J: TRBJ2-7; D: -; length: 11; CDR3: CSVELDYEQYF; DNA: TGCAGCGTTGAACTCGACTACGAGCAGTACTTC
size: few; V: TRBV28; J: TRBJ1-2; D: -; length: 13; CDR3: CASSSGVSYGYTF; DNA: TGTGCCAGCAGTTCCGGGGTCTCCTATGGCTACACCTTC
size: few; V: TRBV27; J: TRBJ2-4; D: -; length: 15; CDR3: CASSLLPPTENIQYF; DNA: TGTGCCAGCAGTTTATTACCCCCCACGGAAAACATTCAGTACTTC